One and the same sample provided the 12 T cell receptor beta chains below, sequenced in a study of blood T cell repertoires in COVID-19. Clones were read by immunoSEQ multiplex PCR, and TCRdb kept only the in-frame ones, dropping some. The sample records about 210,000 clones, 75% to 85% being singletons. The sample consisted of peripheral blood. The receptors stem from a woman between 65 and 79 years old with COVID-19, enrolled during active disease.

The chain combines TRBV6-1 with TRBJ2-7; 7 bases match TRBD1. The trim removed 4 bases at V and 2 bases at J, leaving 11 bases unmatched. Germline V gene data show CDR1 as MNHNS and CDR2 as SASEGT. The CDR3 spans 16 residues. The CDR3 coding sequence is TGTGCCAGCAGTGGACACAGGGGAACCGTCGCCTACGAGCAGTACTTC. It specifies CASSGHRGTVAYEQYF.

The V call is TRBV19, the J call TRBJ1-4; a weak D match, TRBD1 (6 bases). The ends were cut back, 4 bases at V and 5 bases at J, with 11 bases in the middle. Germline V gives CDR1 LNHDA, CDR2 SQIVND (reference sequence). There are 14 residues in the CDR3. The CDR3 region has the DNA TGTGCCAGTAGTACGGGGGGGCTGAATGAAAAACTGTTTTTT. This encodes CASSTGGLNEKLFF.

In this sample, this clone turned up once. The chain uses TRBV7-9 and TRBJ1-5; a possible D gene is TRBD1 (6 bases). Germline CDR1 SEHNR, CDR2 FQNEAQ (reference sequence). V was clipped by 4 bases and J by 0 bases, with 22 bases between them. The CDR3 is made up of 19 amino acids. The CDR3 nucleotides are TGTGCCAGCAGCTCCGAGGGGTCAGGGGCGGGTTATAGCAATCAGCCCCAGCATTTT. Encoded protein: CASSSEGSGAGYSNQPQHF.

The chain links TRBV5-6 to TRBJ1-1; possible D gene TRBD1, 5 bases. This CDR3 is 13 amino acids long. The V gene lost 2 bases and the J gene lost 1 base, with 6 bases spanning the gap. The germline CDR1 and CDR2 sequences are SGHDT and YYEEEE. DNA of the CDR3: TGTGCCAGCAGCTTCGGACAGAACACTGAAGCTTTCTTT. Translated, it gives CASSFGQNTEAFF.

The chain employs TRBV29-1 and TRBJ2-1, with 7 bases identical to TRBD2. CDR1 and CDR2 from the germline V gene are SQVTM and ANQGSEA. The V gene end was trimmed by 1 base and the J gene end by 2 bases; junction bases not matched to a gene: 11. This CDR3 is 17 amino acids long. Here the CDR3 reads CSVEGTSVLIPYNEQFF. The CDR3 coding sequence is TGCAGCGTTGAAGGTACTAGCGTTTTAATCCCCTACAATGAGCAGTTCTTC.

The genes are TRBV29-1 and TRBJ2-1; 11 bases align to TRBD2. The CDR3 length is 16 residues. V shed 0 bases, J shed 9 bases, and the junction held 10 bases outside the gene matches. Germline CDR1 reads SQVTM; CDR2 reads ANQGSEA. This chain's CDR3 is CSVEDRISGGATEQFF. DNA for the CDR3: TGCAGCGTTGAAGATCGGATTAGCGGGGGGGCTACTGAGCAGTTCTTC.

The V gene is TRBV6-5, the J gene TRBJ1-2; tentatively, D is TRBD1 (5 bases). V was cut by 11 bases and J by 7 bases, with 14 bases left in between. Germline loops: CDR1 MNHEY, CDR2 SVGAGI. CDR3 length equals 11 residues. CDR3: CAAHRGTGYTF. The CDR3 DNA reads as TGTGCCGCGCATAGGGGTACTGGCTACACCTTC.

The rearrangement joins TRBV11-2 to TRBJ2-3; no definite D call. Per the germline V gene, CDR1 is SGHAT and CDR2 is FQNNGV. The V gene lost 5 bases and the J gene lost 4 bases, with 13 bases spanning the gap. The CDR3 length is 14 residues. CDR3: CASSIGDHADTQYF. CDR3 nucleotide sequence: TGTGCCAGCAGCATCGGAGATCACGCAGATACGCAGTATTTT.

This clone was counted once. The chain recombines TRBV13 with TRBJ2-7; 9 nucleotides match TRBD1. Germline values: CDR1 PRHDT, CDR2 FYEKMQ (reference sequence). The CDR3 is 15 amino acids. The ends lost 5 bases at V and 3 bases at J; junction bases unmatched: 8. CDR3 region: CASSLRGQGIYEQYF. The CDR3 bases are TGTGCCAGCAGCCTTAGGGGACAGGGTATCTACGAGCAGTACTTC.

The chain has TRBV6-5 and TRBJ1-3; D perhaps matches TRBD1 (6 bases). V was pared by 7 bases and J by 7 bases, with 17 bases between. The CDR3 length is 14 residues. Looked up from germline, CDR1 is MNHEY and CDR2 is SVGAGI. The CDR3 nucleotides read TGTGCCAGCACCACAAGCGGGGGGCGGAACACCATATATTTT. Translation gives CASTTSGGRNTIYF.

The chain combines TRBV30 with TRBJ1-5, with D possibly matching TRBD1 (5 bases). Germline V CDR1 and CDR2: GTSNPN, SVGIG (reference sequence). This CDR3 is 15 amino acids long. The V end was cut by 2 bases, the J end by 6 bases, with 17 bases between. CDR3 region: CAWSKGLGPSQPQHF. The CDR3 region has the DNA TGTGCCTGGAGTAAGGGGTTGGGGCCCAGTCAGCCCCAGCATTTT. The whole variable domain, remainder taken from reference TRBV30 and TRBJ1-5, is SQTIHQWPATLVQPVGSPLSLECTVEGTSNPNLYWYRQAAGRGLQLLFYSVGIGQISSEVPQNLSASRPQDRQFILSSKKLLLSDSGFYLCAWSKGLGPSQPQHFGDGTRLSIL.

V gene TRBV7-3 combines with J gene TRBJ1-2, with 7 bases matching TRBD1. The length of the CDR3 is 14 residues. Germline values: CDR1 SGHTA, CDR2 FQGTGA. Unmatched junction bases numbered 9, after V lost 5 bases and J lost 6 bases. The CDR3 nucleotides are TGTGCCAGCAGCCTTAACAGGGGAGGACATGGCTACACCTTC. Protein sequence: CASSLNRGGHGYTF.